Listed here are 3 T cell receptor beta chains from one sample, sequenced in a study of cytomegalovirus exposure and HLA in healthy donors listed by TCRdb under 2017. The library was obtained by the immunoSEQ multiplex PCR assay. For the multiplex PCR, a mixture combining 60 forward primers for TCR Vbeta segments and 13 reverse primers for TCR Jbeta segments was used. This immuneACCESS table, as held by TCRdb, lists in-frame sequences with V and J called but not all clones. Of the missing ones, under half trace to an unresolved V gene in checked studies; the others have no known cause. This sample comprises tens of thousands of clones, roughly 73% of them detected only once. The ten largest clones add up to over 2% of the sample. Sequenced: PBMCs. These receptors were taken from a man in his forties in good health and CMV-seronegative.

The rearrangement joins TRBV28 to TRBJ2-1; 7 bases are shared with TRBD1. Germline V gives CDR1 MDHEN, CDR2 SYDVKM. J gave up 7 bases and V 4 bases, and 4 bases lay outside the gene matches. The CDR3 extends over 13 amino acids. Here the CDR3 reads CASSSPDRNEQFF. As DNA, the CDR3 is TGTGCCAGCAGTTCCCCGGACAGGAATGAGCAGTTCTTC.

The chain carries TRBV25-1 and TRBJ1-4; D is possibly TRBD1 (5 bases). Trimming stripped 7 bases from V and 8 bases from J, with 11 bases between. Germline CDR1 MGHDK, CDR2 SYGVNS. The CDR3 is 12 amino acids. CDR3 DNA sequence: TGTGCCAGCATCGGCCAGGGCGAAAAACTGTTTTTT. Translating it yields CASIGQGEKLFF. The full variable domain, completed using reference TRBV25-1 and TRBJ1-4, is EADIYQTPRYLVIGTGKKITLECSQTMGHDKMYWYQQDPGMELHLIHYSYGVNSTEKGDLSSESTVSRIRTEHFPLTLESARPSHTSQYLCASIGQGEKLFFGSGTQLSVL.

As for this clone: Within the sample, other DNA sequences also encode this same CDR3. This chain links TRBV19 with TRBJ2-7; 8 bases line up with TRBD1. This CDR3 spans 14 amino acids. Per the germline V gene, CDR1 is LNHDA and CDR2 is SQIVND (reference sequence). V trimming: 3 bases; J trimming: 1 base; junction bases outside the gene matches: 2. CDR3 sequence reads: CASSIGQGSYEQYF. CDR3 DNA: TGTGCCAGTAGTATCGGACAGGGTTCCTACGAGCAGTACTTC.